The 14 T cell receptor beta chains given below trace back to one sample, sequenced in a study of graft-versus-host responses after intestinal transplantation. There were about 200,000 CFSE-labeled responder cells plated together with about 200,000 irradiated, violet-dye-labeled stimulator cells. TCRdb keeps only in-frame clones here, not all; method: immunoSEQ multiplex PCR. The sample has roughly 4,700 clones, about 30% seen once. This specimen was alloreactive CD8+ T cells from a mixed lymphocyte reaction culture, taken before transplantation. The subset: CFSE-low proliferating T cells sorted from approximately six-day pre-transplant mixed lymphocyte reaction (GvH or HvG direction). These receptors were obtained from a human patient who was an organ donor for intestinal transplantation.

V is TRBV6-6 and J is TRBJ2-2; D gene uncertain. Germline V gene data show CDR1 as MNHNY and CDR2 as SVGAGI (reference sequence). V was clipped by 10 bases and J by 1 base, with 10 bases between them. The CDR3 extends over 13 amino acids. The CDR3 DNA sequence: TGTGCCATCAGACCGAGGAACACCGGGGAGCTGTTTTTT. Translating gives CAIRPRNTGELFF.

This clone was picked up a small number of times. This chain joins TRBV4-3 and TRBJ2-1; D is perhaps TRBD1 (6 bases). The V and J ends lost 0 bases and 7 bases respectively, with 10 bases between them. Germline lookup yields CDR1 LGHNA and CDR2 YSLEER. The CDR3 sequence is 14 residues long. The CDR3, as DNA: TGCGCCAGCAGCCAAGAGGGGGCTTGGAATGAGCAGTTCTTC. It codes for CASSQEGAWNEQFF.

The rearrangement uses TRBV7-3 and TRBJ2-2; D gene uncertain. This CDR3 comprises 12 residues. CDR1 is SGHTA and CDR2 is FQGTGA in the germline V gene. Trimming left V 5 bases short and J 2 bases short, with 3 bases between. The DNA for the CDR3 is TGTGCCAGCAGCCCAAACACCGGGGAGCTGTTTTTT. As protein: CASSPNTGELFF.

This sequence joins TRBV9 and TRBJ2-7, with 7 nucleotides matching TRBD1. Unmatched junction bases numbered 9, after V lost 9 bases and J lost 0 bases. CDR3 length equals 14 residues. Germline V gene data show CDR1 as SGDLS and CDR2 as YYNGEE. The CDR3, as DNA: TGTGCCACCCTACCGGGACAGAGCTCCTACGAGCAGTACGTC. Encoded protein: CATLPGQSSYEQYV.

By share, this clone counts as medium-sized (0.01 to 0.1%). V is TRBV18 and J is TRBJ1-2; a possible D gene is TRBD1 (5 bases). V lost 0 bases, J lost 4 bases, and 12 bases lay in between. The CDR3 totals 15 residues. Germline CDR1 reads KGHSH; CDR2 reads LQKENI. Written as DNA, the CDR3 is TGTGCCAGCTCACCACCGGGGCAAATAGGCTATGGCTACACCTTC. This gives the protein CASSPPGQIGYGYTF.

This clone was counted a few times. The V and J genes are TRBV6-1 and TRBJ2-7; D possibly corresponds to TRBD2 (6 bases). The CDR3 runs 14 residues. Deletions cut 5 bases from V and 2 bases from J, with 13 bases between. CDR1 is MNHNS and CDR2 is SASEGT in the germline V gene. Here the CDR3 reads CASSLVTGAYEQYV. The CDR3, as DNA: TGTGCCAGCAGTCTCGTGACGGGAGCCTACGAGCAGTACGTC.

V and J are TRBV11-2 and TRBJ2-5, with D perhaps matching TRBD1 (6 bases). Germline CDR1 SGHAT, CDR2 FQNNGV. V gave up 3 bases and J gave up 3 bases, with 23 bases separating them. The CDR3 runs 18 residues. In DNA form, the CDR3 reads TGTGCCAGCAGCTTTTTTGGAAGGTATAGAGGGGACAAAGAGACCCAGTACTTC. Translating it yields CASSFFGRYRGDKETQYF.

The genes are TRBV11-3 and TRBJ1-1; D ambiguous. CDR1 and CDR2 from the germline V gene are SGHNT and YENEEA. Trimming stripped 6 bases from V and 5 bases from J, with 16 bases between. The CDR3 extends over 14 amino acids. The CDR3 coding sequence is TGTGCCAGCAGTTCTAATTCCCGGTGGACTGAAGCTTTCTTT. Its protein product is CASSSNSRWTEAFF.

This clone was detected a few times. The V call is TRBV7-8, the J call TRBJ1-2; D might be TRBD1 (6 bases). This CDR3 region has 13 residues. Per the germline V gene, CDR1 is SGHVS and CDR2 is FQNEAQ. Trimming stripped 1 base from V and 7 bases from J, with 10 bases between. CDR3: CASSLGTVSGYTF. The DNA of the CDR3 is TGTGCCAGCAGCTTAGGGACAGTCTCTGGCTACACCTTC.

This clone was picked up a small number of times. Here the CDR3 reads CASSPGGLGTGELFF. CDR3 DNA: TGTGCCAGCAGCCCGGGGGGGCTTGGCACCGGGGAGCTGTTTTTT. V gene TRBV7-6 combines with J gene TRBJ2-2, with 8 positions matching TRBD2. Germline V gives CDR1 SGHVS, CDR2 FNYEAQ. The CDR3 spans 15 residues. With V trimmed by 5 bases and J by 4 bases, 6 bases remained unmatched.

The V and J genes are TRBV5-4 and TRBJ1-6; TRBD1 matches 7 bases. The CDR3 totals 16 residues. CDR1 and CDR2 from the germline V gene are SGHNT and YYREEE (reference sequence). With 3 bases clipped from V and 7 bases from J, the junction kept 10 bases outside the gene matches. The CDR3 DNA reads as TGTGCCAGCAGCTATTTACTGGGACAGAGAAATTCACCCCTCCACTTT. Translation gives CASSYLLGQRNSPLHF.

The chain couples TRBV28 to TRBJ2-7; 8 bases match TRBD1. J gave up 4 bases and V 4 bases, and 9 bases lay outside the gene matches. This CDR3 has 15 residues. Per the germline V gene, CDR1 is MDHEN and CDR2 is SYDVKM. The DNA for the CDR3 is TGTGCCAGCAGTTCACAGGGGGAAGGGGATTACGAGCAGTACGTC. Translated, it gives CASSSQGEGDYEQYV.

The rearrangement joins TRBV5-5 to TRBJ1-6; D may be TRBD1 (6 bases). Trimming stripped 0 bases from V and 5 bases from J, with 9 bases between. The CDR3 covers 15 residues. Germline CDR1 reads SGHKS; CDR2 reads YYEKEE (reference sequence). The CDR3 DNA is TGTGCCAGCAGCTTGGAGCCAGGGGATAATTCACCCCTCCACTTT. Protein product: CASSLEPGDNSPLHF.

This clone was observed a handful of times. The rearrangement uses TRBV6-5 and TRBJ2-1, with 13 positions matching TRBD2. The V gene's germline CDR1 is MNHEY and CDR2 SVGAGI. With 6 bases clipped from V and 5 bases from J, the junction kept 4 bases outside the gene matches. CDR3 length: 15 residues. The CDR3 loop reads CASRATSGGNNEQFF. The DNA for the CDR3 is TGTGCCAGCAGGGCGACTAGCGGGGGGAACAATGAGCAGTTCTTC.